Following are 4 T cell receptor beta chains from one sample sequenced in a study of shared T cell receptors in the human thymus. Clones were sequenced by immunoSEQ multiplex PCR, and TCRdb holds only the in-frame ones, with some missing. The sample has 500,000 to 850,000 clones; more than 70% are singletons. These same data were also listed under a study on human thymus T cells.

Sequencing input: thymocytes. All receptors come from a boy less than two years old with a congenital heart defect.

The chain links TRBV15 to TRBJ2-1; 9 nucleotides match TRBD1. The CDR3 covers 17 residues. From germline, CDR1 is LNHNV and CDR2 YYDKDF (reference sequence). The V segment lost 3 bases and the J segment 0 bases; nucleotides outside the gene matches: 6. The CDR3 sequence is CATSRDGQGSSYNEQFF. The CDR3 DNA reads as TGTGCCACCAGCAGGGATGGACAGGGGAGCTCCTACAATGAGCAGTTCTTC.

This clone came up once. The chain has TRBV18 and TRBJ1-2; D gene unclear. Germline values: CDR1 KGHSH, CDR2 LQKENI. Trimming stripped 4 bases from V and 0 bases from J, with 9 bases between. The CDR3 loop spans 14 amino acids. The CDR3 sequence is CASSLTATNYGYTF. The CDR3 DNA reads as TGTGCCAGCTCACTAACAGCTACTAACTATGGCTACACCTTC.

This clone is a singleton in its sample. The CDR3, as DNA: TGTGCCAGCAGCTTGGGTGCGGGACCCTCTGACTATGGCTACACCTTC. Amino acid sequence: CASSLGAGPSDYGYTF. The V and J genes are TRBV7-6 and TRBJ1-2; D might be TRBD1 (5 bases). Germline-derived CDR1 and CDR2 are SGHVS and FNYEAQ. The germline V and J ends were trimmed by 3 bases and 3 bases, with 17 bases remaining between them. CDR3 length: 16 amino acids.

The gene calls are TRBV2 and TRBJ2-1; 12 bases are a match to TRBD2. Germline lookup yields CDR1 SNHLY and CDR2 FYNNEI. Trimming removed 5 bases from V and 8 bases from J; junction bases left unmatched: 13. CDR3 length: 17 amino acids. The CDR3 sequence: CASSTQLELAGGDEQFF. In DNA form, the CDR3 reads TGTGCCAGCAGTACACAACTGGAACTAGCGGGAGGCGATGAGCAGTTCTTC. The variable domain in full, completed from reference TRBV2 and TRBJ2-1, reads EPEVTQTPSHQVTQMGQEVILRCVPISNHLYFYWYRQILGQKVEFLVSFYNNEISEKSEIFDDQFSVERPDGSNFTLKIRSTKLEDSAMYFCASSTQLELAGGDEQFFGPGTRLTVL.